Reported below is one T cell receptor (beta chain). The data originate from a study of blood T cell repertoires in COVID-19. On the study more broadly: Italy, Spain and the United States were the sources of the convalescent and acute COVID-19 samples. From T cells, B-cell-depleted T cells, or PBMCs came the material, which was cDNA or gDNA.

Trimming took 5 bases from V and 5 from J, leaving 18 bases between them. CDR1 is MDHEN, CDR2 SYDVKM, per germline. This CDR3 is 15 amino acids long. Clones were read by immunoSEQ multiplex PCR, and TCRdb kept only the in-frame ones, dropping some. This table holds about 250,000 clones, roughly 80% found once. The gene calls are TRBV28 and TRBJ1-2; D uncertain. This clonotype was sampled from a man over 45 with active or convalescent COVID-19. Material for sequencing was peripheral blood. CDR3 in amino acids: CASSPNREIVYGYTF. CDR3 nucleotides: TGTGCCAGCAGTCCCAACCGGGAGATCGTATATGGCTACACCTTC.